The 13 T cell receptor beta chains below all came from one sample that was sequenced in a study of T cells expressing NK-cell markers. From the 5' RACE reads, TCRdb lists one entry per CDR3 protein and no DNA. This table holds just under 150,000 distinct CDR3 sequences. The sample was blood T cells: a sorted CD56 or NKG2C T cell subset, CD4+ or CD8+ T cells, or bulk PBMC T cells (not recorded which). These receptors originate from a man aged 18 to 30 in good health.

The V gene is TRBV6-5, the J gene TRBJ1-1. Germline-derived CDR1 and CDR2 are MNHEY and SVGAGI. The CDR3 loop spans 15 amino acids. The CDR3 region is CASSYTVAANTEAFF.

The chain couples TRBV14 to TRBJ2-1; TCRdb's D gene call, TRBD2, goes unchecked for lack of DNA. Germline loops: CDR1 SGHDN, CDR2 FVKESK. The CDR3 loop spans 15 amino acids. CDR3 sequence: CASSQAVSGRDEQFF. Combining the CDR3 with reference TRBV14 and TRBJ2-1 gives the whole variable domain EAGVTQFPSHSVIEKGQTVTLRCDPISGHDNLYWYRRVMGKEIKFLLHFVKESKQDESGMPNNRFLAERTGGTYSTLKVQPAELEDSGVYFCASSQAVSGRDEQFFGPGTRLTVL.

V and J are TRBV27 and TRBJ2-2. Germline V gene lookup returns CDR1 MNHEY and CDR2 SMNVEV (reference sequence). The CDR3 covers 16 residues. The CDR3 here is CASSHLGFANTGELFF.

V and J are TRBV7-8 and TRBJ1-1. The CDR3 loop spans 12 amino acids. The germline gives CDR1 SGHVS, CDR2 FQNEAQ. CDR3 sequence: CASSYSDTEAFF.

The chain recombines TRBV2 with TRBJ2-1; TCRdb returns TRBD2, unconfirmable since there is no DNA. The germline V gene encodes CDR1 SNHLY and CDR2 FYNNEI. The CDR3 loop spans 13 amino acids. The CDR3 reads CAFPSGRDLEQFF.

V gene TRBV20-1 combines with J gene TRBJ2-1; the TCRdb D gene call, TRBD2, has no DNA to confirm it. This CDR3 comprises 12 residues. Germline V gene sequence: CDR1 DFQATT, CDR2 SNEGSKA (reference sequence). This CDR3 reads CSASYREGSWFF.

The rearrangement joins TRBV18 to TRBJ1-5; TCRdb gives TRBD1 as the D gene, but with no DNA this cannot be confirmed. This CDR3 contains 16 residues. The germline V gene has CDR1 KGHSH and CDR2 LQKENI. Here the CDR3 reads CASSGDREDGGQPQHF.

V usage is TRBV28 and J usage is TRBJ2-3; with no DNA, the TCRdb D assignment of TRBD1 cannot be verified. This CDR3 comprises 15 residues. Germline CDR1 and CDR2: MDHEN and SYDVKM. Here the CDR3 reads CASSLDRHSTDTQYF.

This CDR3 is CASSDSGTGRDYGYTF. The chain combines TRBV6-4 with TRBJ1-2; TCRdb returns TRBD1, unconfirmable since there is no DNA. Germline V lookup: CDR1 MRHNA, CDR2 SNTAGT. This CDR3 comprises 16 residues.

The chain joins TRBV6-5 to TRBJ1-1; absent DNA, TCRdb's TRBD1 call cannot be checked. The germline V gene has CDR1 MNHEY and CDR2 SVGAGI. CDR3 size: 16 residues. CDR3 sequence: CASSYSDILGGVEAFF.

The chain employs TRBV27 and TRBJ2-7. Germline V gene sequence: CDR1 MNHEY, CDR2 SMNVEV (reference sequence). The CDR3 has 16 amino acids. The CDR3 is CASSLSSGYSSYEQYF.

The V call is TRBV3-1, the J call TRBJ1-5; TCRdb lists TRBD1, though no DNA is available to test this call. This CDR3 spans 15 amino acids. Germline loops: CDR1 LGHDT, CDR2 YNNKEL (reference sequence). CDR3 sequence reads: CASSQVSGLDQPQHF.

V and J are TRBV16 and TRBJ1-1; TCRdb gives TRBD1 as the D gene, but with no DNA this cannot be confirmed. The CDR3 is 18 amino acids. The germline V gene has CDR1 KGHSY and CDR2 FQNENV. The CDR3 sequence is CASSQIGGITGLATEAFF. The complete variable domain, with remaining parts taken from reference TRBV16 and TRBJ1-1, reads GEEVAQTPKHLVRGEGQKAKLYCAPIKGHSYVFWYQQVLKNEFKFLISFQNENVFDETGMPKERFSAKCLPNSPCSLEIQATKLEDSAVYFCASSQIGGITGLATEAFFGQGTRLTVV.